A single sample is the source of the 17 T cell receptor beta chains below, sequenced in a study of Ad26.COV2.S vaccination and SARS-CoV-2 variants. The treatment: around 19 received Ad26.COV2.S at low or high dose, single or two shots; several received placebo; per-sample allocation not given. Sampling occurred on day 63 after the first vaccine or placebo injection. Sequencing used immunoSEQ multiplex PCR; TCRdb keeps in-frame clones, though not all of them. The table includes some 480,000 clones, approximately 88% detected once. The sample here was peripheral blood, taken in a trial of Ad26.COV2.S vaccine versus placebo. The receptor source for this set is a person aged 18-65 years who received the Ad26.COV2.S COVID-19 vaccine or a placebo.

This rearrangement joins TRBV5-4 to TRBJ1-1; the D gene is possibly TRBD1 (6 bases). Germline V CDR1 and CDR2: SGHNT, YYREEE (reference sequence). V was clipped by 0 bases and J by 8 bases, with 14 bases between them. The CDR3 runs 14 residues. This CDR3 reads CASSLGQGSYEAFF. CDR3 sequence (DNA): TGTGCCAGCAGCTTGGGCCAGGGGAGTTACGAAGCTTTCTTT.

The DNA for the CDR3 is TGTGCCAGCAGCCGGGACAGGGTGGTGGGTGAAGCTTTCTTT. It is translated as CASSRDRVVGEAFF. The chain uses TRBV6-5 and TRBJ1-1, with TRBD1 matching over 9 bases. The trim removed 6 bases at V and 7 bases at J, leaving 9 bases unmatched. Germline V lookup: CDR1 MNHEY, CDR2 SVGAGI. The CDR3 consists of 14 residues.

The chain has TRBV9 and TRBJ2-7; 7 bases line up with TRBD2. The CDR3 is 16 residues long. Germline CDR1 and CDR2: SGDLS and YYNGEE. With 6 bases clipped from V and 9 bases from J, the junction kept 21 bases outside the gene matches. This CDR3 reads CASTLRSGLGLPTQYF. CDR3 DNA sequence: TGTGCCAGCACCCTAAGATCAGGACTAGGGTTGCCGACGCAGTACTTC.

V and J are TRBV6-2 or TRBV6-3 and TRBJ2-1; D call uncertain. CDR1 and CDR2 from the germline V gene are MNHEY and SVGEGT. The CDR3 length is 13 residues. Trimming shortened V by 5 bases and J by 13 bases, and 18 bases separated the two germline ends. In nucleotides, the CDR3 is TGTGCCAGCAGTGACCATTTACGGGTGGGTCAGTTCTTC. The encoded protein is CASSDHLRVGQFF.

The chain has TRBV2 and TRBJ1-1, with D tentatively TRBD1 (5 bases). The germline gives CDR1 SNHLY, CDR2 FYNNEI. Trimming took off 3 bases at V and 0 bases at J, with 26 bases between the two ends. This CDR3 is 20 amino acids long. CDR3 in DNA: TGTGCCAGCAGTGAGAGTAGGGGCGCACCCCGACCGGTCATGAACACTGAAGCTTTCTTT. It codes for CASSESRGAPRPVMNTEAFF.

J is TRBJ1-5 and V is TRBV28; 8 positions match TRBD1. V lost 7 bases, J lost 7 bases, and 9 bases stayed unmatched. Germline values: CDR1 MDHEN, CDR2 SYDVKM. The CDR3 sequence is 14 residues long. The CDR3 DNA reads as TGTGCCAGCACCACGGCAGGGGGCTTCCAGCCCCAGCATTTT. Its translation is CASTTAGGFQPQHF. Full variable domain (missing parts from reference TRBV28 and TRBJ1-5): DVKVTQSSRYLVKRTGEKVFLECVQDMDHENMFWYRQDPGLGLRLIYFSYDVKMKEKGDIPEGYSVSREKKERFSLILESASTNQTSMYLCASTTAGGFQPQHFGDGTRLSIL.

This clone has only a few counts. V gene TRBV2 combines with J gene TRBJ2-7, with a tentative D call TRBD2 (5 bases). In germline, CDR1 is SNHLY, CDR2 FYNNEI. This CDR3 has 13 amino acids. V lost 4 bases and J lost 5, with 12 bases in between. Here the CDR3 reads CASSGGFVDEQYF. The CDR3 nucleotides are TGTGCCAGCAGTGGAGGGTTTGTGGACGAGCAGTACTTC.

This clone was found once. The chain combines TRBV29-1 with TRBJ1-4; 9 bases are shared with TRBD1. The CDR3 totals 13 residues. V shed 7 bases, J shed 7 bases, and the junction held 7 bases outside the gene matches. Germline V gene sequence: CDR1 SQVTM, CDR2 ANQGSEA. The DNA for the CDR3 is TGCAGCGCCAGGGACAGGGCGGCTGAAAAACTGTTTTTT. As protein: CSARDRAAEKLFF. The whole variable domain, remainder taken from reference TRBV29-1 and TRBJ1-4, is SAVISQKPSRDICQRGTSLTIQCQVDSQVTMMFWYRQQPGQSLTLIATANQGSEATYESGFVIDKFPISRPNLTFSTLTVSNMSPEDSSIYLCSARDRAAEKLFFGSGTQLSVL.

This rearrangement joins TRBV6-5 to TRBJ1-6; possibly TRBD1 for D (6 bases). The length of the CDR3 is 14 residues. The ends were cut back, 4 bases at V and 7 bases at J, with 11 bases in the middle. Germline CDR1 and CDR2: MNHEY and SVGAGI. CDR3 sequence (DNA): TGTGCCAGCAGTTTGCCGGGACAAAATTCACCCCTCCACTTT. It codes for CASSLPGQNSPLHF.

This chain uses TRBV27 with TRBJ1-4; no clear D. This CDR3 has 15 residues. Germline CDR1 MNHEY, CDR2 SMNVEV (reference sequence). Between the trimmed V and J ends, which lost 9 bases and 4 bases, there was a span of 18 bases. CDR3 DNA sequence: TGTGCCAGTACGAGAGCCGGCGCGTTTAATGAAAAACTGTTTTTT. It encodes CASTRAGAFNEKLFF.

V and J are TRBV5-4 and TRBJ2-5, with 10 bases identical to TRBD2. CDR3 length: 16 residues. The trim removed 1 base at V and 2 bases at J, leaving 5 bases unmatched. In germline, CDR1 is SGHNT, CDR2 YYREEE (reference sequence). The CDR3: CASSLKREGSQETQYF. The CDR3 bases are TGTGCCAGCAGCTTGAAGCGGGAGGGTTCACAAGAGACCCAGTACTTC. The full variable domain, its missing parts supplied by reference TRBV5-4 and TRBJ2-5, is ETGVTQSPTHLIKTRGQQVTLRCSSQSGHNTVSWYQQALGQGPQFIFQYYREEENGRGNFPPRFSGLQFPNYSSELNVNALELDDSALYLCASSLKREGSQETQYFGPGTRLLVL.

The chain employs TRBV7-3 and TRBJ2-3; D uncertain. CDR3 size: 16 residues. The germline V and J ends were trimmed by 2 bases and 0 bases, with 12 bases remaining between them. Germline V gene sequence: CDR1 SGHTA, CDR2 FQGTGA. The CDR3, as DNA: TGTGCCAGCAGCTTAGTAGCTGTTGGGAGCACAGATACGCAGTATTTT. Translating gives CASSLVAVGSTDTQYF.

The V and J genes are TRBV7-2 and TRBJ1-5; the D gene is possibly TRBD1 (6 bases). V shed 1 base and J shed 5 bases, with 12 bases lying between them. Per the germline V gene, CDR1 is SGHTA and CDR2 is FQGNSA. The CDR3 has 15 residues. The CDR3 sequence: CASSLEGGRHQPQHF. The DNA for the CDR3 is TGTGCCAGCAGCTTAGAGGGGGGACGGCATCAGCCCCAGCATTTT. Full variable domain (rest looked up from reference TRBV7-2 and TRBJ1-5): GAGVSQSPSNKVTEKGKDVELRCDPISGHTALYWYRQSLGQGLEFLIYFQGNSAPDKSGLPSDRFSAERTGGSVSTLTIQRTQQEDSAVYLCASSLEGGRHQPQHFGDGTRLSIL.

The rearrangement uses TRBV9 and TRBJ2-1, with TRBD2 identical over 11 bases. The V gene end was trimmed by 2 bases and the J gene end by 12 bases; junction bases not matched to a gene: 7. The germline V gene encodes CDR1 SGDLS and CDR2 YYNGEE. This CDR3 comprises 14 residues. The CDR3 reads CASSVDTSGRVQFF. The CDR3 DNA reads as TGTGCCAGCAGCGTGGATACTAGCGGGAGAGTGCAGTTCTTC.

This chain links TRBV30 with TRBJ2-1, with 13 positions matching TRBD2. The CDR3 covers 15 residues. Germline values: CDR1 GTSNPN, CDR2 SVGIG (reference sequence). Losses at the gene ends were 7 bases for V and 6 bases for J; bases not matched to a gene: 9. The DNA for the CDR3 is TGTGCCTACGACCCCACTAGCGGGAGGGGCAATGAGCAGTTCTTC. Its protein product is CAYDPTSGRGNEQFF.

The chain joins TRBV9 to TRBJ2-3; no definite D call. CDR3 length: 13 amino acids. Germline lookup yields CDR1 SGDLS and CDR2 YYNGEE. V was cut by 2 bases and J by 3 bases, with 7 bases left in between. The CDR3 sequence is CASSVRFTDTQYF. DNA for the CDR3: TGTGCCAGCAGCGTTAGGTTTACAGATACGCAGTATTTT.

As for this clone: This same CDR3 is encoded by further DNA sequences in the sample. The genes are TRBV5-4 and TRBJ2-5; D not certain. Germline values: CDR1 SGHNT, CDR2 YYREEE (reference sequence). The CDR3 consists of 13 residues. Between the trimmed V and J ends, which lost 2 bases and 1 base, there was a span of 6 bases. The CDR3 DNA follows: TGTGCCAGCAGCTTAGGCTCCCAAGAGACCCAGTACTTC. Protein sequence: CASSLGSQETQYF.